The T cell receptor beta chain under discussion was sequenced for a study of OX40 agonist ivuxolimab in advanced cancers. Study context: The treatment was a fully human IgG2 OX40 agonist, ivuxolimab. The mean age was roughly 60 years, ranging from about 23 to 79, with less than 90% of participants male.

A history of autoimmune disease or systemic immunosuppression excluded patients. This CDR3 comprises 12 residues. The germline CDR1 and CDR2 sequences are LNHDA and SQIVND (reference sequence). Trimming took off 1 base at V and 4 bases at J, with 4 bases between the two ends. TCRdb keeps only in-frame clones here, not all; method: immunoSEQ multiplex PCR. The sample has approximately 56,000 clones, about 85% seen once. J is TRBJ1-1 and V is TRBV19; no clear D gene. The TCR comes from an adult with an advanced solid tumor such as melanoma, head and neck, liver or kidney cancer. Material: CD4+ or CD8+ T cells sorted from blood, obtained in a trial of the OX40 agonist ivuxolimab. The DNA of the CDR3 is TGTGCCAGTAGTATAGGTCCCACTGAAGCTTTCTTT. Amino acid sequence: CASSIGPTEAFF. Combining the CDR3 with reference TRBV19 and TRBJ1-1 gives the whole variable domain DGGITQSPKYLFRKEGQNVTLSCEQNLNHDAMYWYRQDPGQGLRLIYYSQIVNDFQKGDIAEGYSVSREKKESFPLTVTSAQKNPTAFYLCASSIGPTEAFFGQGTRLTVV.